One and the same sample provided the 21 T cell receptor beta chains below, sequenced in a study of T cells in Graves' hyperthyroidism and ophthalmopathy. RNA transcripts served as the template for amplifying TCR beta CDR3 regions. The HTBI set primed first-round TCR CDR3 RT-PCR. One entry per CDR3 protein, called by TCRdb with MiXCR from the multiplex PCR reads. The sample records some 620,000 distinct CDR3 sequences, 15% to 20% being singletons. Sequencing was carried out using blood. These receptors were obtained from a woman aged 30 to 39 with Graves' hyperthyroidism.

Of note for this clonotype: This clone may be a read error of a much larger clone one base away. The chain carries TRBV5-8 and TRBJ1-3; no clear D gene. The CDR3 has 13 residues. V was cut by 0 bases and J by 4 bases, with 5 bases left in between. Germline-derived CDR1 and CDR2 are SGHTS and YDEGEE. CDR3 nucleotides: TGTGCCAGCAGCTTGGAACAGGGAAACACCATATATTTT. It is translated as CASSLEQGNTIYF.

This clonotype was detected many times. The rearrangement joins TRBV11-2 to TRBJ1-2; possibly TRBD1 for D (5 bases). With 1 base removed from V and 7 bases from J, the gap between germline ends came to 19 bases. Germline CDR1 is SGHAT and CDR2 is FQNNGV. This CDR3 has 16 amino acids. CDR3: CASSLAWRGEESGYTF. In nucleotides, the CDR3 is TGTGCCAGCAGCTTAGCGTGGCGGGGCGAGGAAAGTGGCTACACCTTC.

DNA of the CDR3: TGCAGCGTCCAACAGGGGATTGGGCAGTACTTC. Protein: CSVQQGIGQYF. This sequence joins TRBV29-1 and TRBJ2-7, with 7 nucleotides matching TRBD1. The CDR3 covers 11 residues. Germline assignment: CDR1 SQVTM and CDR2 ANQGSEA. V was clipped by 6 bases and J by 9 bases; unmatched bases: 8.

The chain uses TRBV30 and TRBJ2-1; D gene uncertain. Germline V gene sequence: CDR1 GTSNPN, CDR2 SVGIG (reference sequence). CDR3 length equals 12 residues. Trimming cost V 5 bases and J 2 bases, with 7 bases left between them. CDR3 coding DNA: TGTGCCTGGGACTCGACCTACAATGAGCAGTTCTTC. It codes for CAWDSTYNEQFF.

Comments on this clonotype: This may be a read error, as it is one base from a much larger clone. The CDR3 loop reads CSAGTGYNEQYF. As DNA, the CDR3 is TGCAGCGCCGGGACTGGCTACAATGAGCAGTACTTC. This chain uses TRBV29-1 with TRBJ2-1; D perhaps matches TRBD2 (6 bases). The J call may not be correct, given that the DNA end is closer to TRBJ2-7. This CDR3 comprises 12 residues. The germline V gene has CDR1 SQVTM and CDR2 ANQGSEA.

V usage is TRBV6-1 and J usage is TRBJ2-2; 7 bases line up with TRBD1. The CDR3 length is 13 residues. V trimming: 1 base; J trimming: 13 bases; junction bases outside the gene matches: 6. The germline V gene has CDR1 MNHNS and CDR2 SASEGT. The chain's CDR3 is CASSEGGGIRLFF. The CDR3 region has the DNA TGTGCCAGCAGTGAAGGAGGGGGCATTAGGCTGTTTTTT.

This clonotype occurred many times. The chain has TRBV10-3 and TRBJ2-3, with a possible D match to TRBD2 (7 bases). CDR3 size: 15 residues. V was trimmed by 3 bases and J by 1 base, leaving 11 bases between them. Germline V gene data show CDR1 as ENHRY and CDR2 as SYGVKD. The CDR3 DNA reads TGTGCCATCAGTGAAGGGGGGGTCCGCACAGATACGCAGTATTTT. The encoded protein is CAISEGGVRTDTQYF.

This clonotype was detected only a few times. At one boundary the junction diverges from the germline segment, which might be a read error. The V call is TRBV28, the J call TRBJ1-2; D remains ambiguous. In germline, CDR1 is MDHEN, CDR2 SYDVKM. The CDR3 is made up of 16 amino acids. CDR3 bases: TGTGCCAGCAGTTCCCACGGACGGCTGAACTATTATGTCTACACCTTC. This codes for CASSSHGRLNYYVYTF.

This clonotype was seen at least ten times. V and J are TRBV28 and TRBJ1-1; TRBD1 aligns across 7 bases. In germline, CDR1 is MDHEN, CDR2 SYDVKM. CDR3 length equals 15 residues. Trimming removed 2 bases from V and 5 bases from J; junction bases left unmatched: 8. The CDR3 protein is CASSLEGARGTEAFF. In DNA form, the CDR3 reads TGTGCCAGCAGTTTAGAGGGGGCGCGGGGAACTGAAGCTTTCTTT.

This clonotype was picked up many times. The gene calls are TRBV6-2 or TRBV6-3 and TRBJ1-1; D is unclear. Trimming took off 2 bases at V and 3 bases at J, with 1 base between the two ends. The germline V gene has CDR1 MNHEY and CDR2 SVGEGT. This CDR3 has 11 residues. The CDR3 DNA follows: TGTGCCAGCAGTTACGACACTGAAGCTTTCTTT. Its protein product is CASSYDTEAFF.

This clonotype was counted ten times or more. The chain carries TRBV5-1 and TRBJ2-7; 10 bases fit TRBD2. This CDR3 has 16 residues. J lost 6 bases, V lost 0 bases, and 9 bases had no gene match. CDR1 SGHRS and CDR2 YFSETQ come from the germline V gene. The CDR3 loop reads CASSLEIAGGTAEQYF. The CDR3 DNA reads TGCGCCAGCAGCTTGGAGATAGCGGGAGGAACGGCCGAGCAGTACTTC.

The rearrangement joins TRBV5-1 to TRBJ2-7, with 9 bases lining up with TRBD2. The CDR3 extends over 14 amino acids. Germline lookup yields CDR1 SGHRS and CDR2 YFSETQ. The junction had 4 bases not matched to a gene; V was cut back by 4 bases and J by 2 bases. This CDR3 is CASSTGTSTYEQYF. The CDR3 nucleotides read TGCGCCAGCAGCACAGGGACTAGCACCTACGAGCAGTACTTC.

This clonotype has only a few counts. A much larger clone lies a single base off, so this may be a read error. The rearrangement uses TRBV12-3 or TRBV12-4 and TRBJ2-1; 10 bases are shared with TRBD2. The CDR3 totals 15 residues. J lost 6 bases, V lost 3 bases, and 5 bases had no gene match. Here the CDR3 reads CASSFGSGRANEQFF. The DNA of the CDR3 is TGTGCCAGCAGTTTTGGGAGCGGGAGGGCCAATGAGCAGTTCTTC.

This clonotype was observed many times. The rearrangement links TRBV5-1 to TRBJ2-1, with no clear D. The V gene lost 4 bases and the J gene lost 0 bases, with 11 bases spanning the gap. CDR1 is SGHRS and CDR2 is YFSETQ in the germline V gene. The CDR3 length is 15 residues. The CDR3 bases are TGCGCCAGCAGCCCAGACTTAAGCTCCTACAATGAGCAGTTCTTC. It is translated as CASSPDLSSYNEQFF.

The genes are TRBV2 and TRBJ2-2; the D is unclear. The CDR3 is 16 residues long. Germline V gene lookup returns CDR1 SNHLY and CDR2 FYNNEI. The V end lost 7 bases, the J end lost 7 bases, and 22 bases lay between the germline ends. CDR3 residues: CASNMVLERSGGELFF. The CDR3 DNA sequence: TGTGCCAGCAATATGGTACTGGAACGCAGTGGCGGGGAGCTGTTTTTT. Combining the CDR3 with reference TRBV2 and TRBJ2-2 gives the whole variable domain EPEVTQTPSHQVTQMGQEVILRCVPISNHLYFYWYRQILGQKVEFLVSFYNNEISEKSEIFDDQFSVERPDGSNFTLKIRSTKLEDSAMYFCASNMVLERSGGELFFGEGSRLTVL.

The table lists this clonotype with many counts. The V gene is TRBV30, the J gene TRBJ2-4; D is unresolved. The CDR3 loop spans 13 amino acids. In germline, CDR1 is GTSNPN, CDR2 SVGIG (reference sequence). The germline V and J ends were trimmed by 0 bases and 3 bases, with 6 bases remaining between them. CDR3: CAWSVLGKNIQYF. In DNA, the CDR3 is TGTGCCTGGAGTGTCCTAGGCAAAAACATTCAGTACTTC.

The V call is TRBV12-3 or TRBV12-4, the J call TRBJ2-1, with D uncertain. Trimming left V 3 bases short and J 9 bases short, with 6 bases between. The CDR3 covers 11 residues. CDR3 region: CASSFLGEQFF. In nucleotides, the CDR3 is TGTGCCAGCAGTTTTTTAGGTGAGCAGTTCTTC.

The gene calls are TRBV30 and TRBJ2-7, with a tentative D call TRBD1 (6 bases). Germline CDR1 and CDR2: GTSNPN and SVGIG (reference sequence). This CDR3 is built from 11 residues. Trimming took off 3 bases at V and 6 bases at J, with 9 bases between the two ends. The CDR3 DNA reads as TGTGCCTGGAGGGGGGCCGGCGAGCAGTACTTC. It translates to CAWRGAGEQYF.

This clonotype was seen only a few times. This chain uses TRBV20-1 with TRBJ2-1; 11 nucleotides match TRBD2. CDR3 length: 14 amino acids. Germline-derived CDR1 and CDR2 are DFQATT and SNEGSKA (reference sequence). Trimming removed 5 bases from V and 8 bases from J; junction bases left unmatched: 8. CDR3 region: CSAPLAGGGDEQFF. In DNA, the CDR3 is TGCAGTGCTCCCCTAGCGGGAGGAGGTGATGAGCAGTTCTTC.

This clonotype has at least ten counts. This sequence joins TRBV20-1 and TRBJ1-5; D is ambiguous. Germline-derived CDR1 and CDR2 are DFQATT and SNEGSKA (reference sequence). The ends were cut back, 3 bases at V and 3 bases at J, with 12 bases in the middle. This CDR3 contains 14 residues. CDR3 in amino acids: CSARKGPSNQPQHF. For the CDR3, the DNA is TGCAGTGCTAGGAAAGGGCCCTCCAATCAGCCCCAGCATTTT.

The CDR3 DNA reads as TGTGCCAGCAGCTTAGGAAGGGACAGGGGGCCTCCAGTTGGCTACACCTTC. Its protein is CASSLGRDRGPPVGYTF. The chain combines TRBV7-8 with TRBJ1-2, with 12 nucleotides matching TRBD1. The length of the CDR3 is 17 residues. From germline, CDR1 is SGHVS and CDR2 FQNEAQ. After removal of 1 base from V and 7 bases from J, the junction contained 10 bases not matched to a gene.